The subject of this entry is one T cell receptor (beta chain). Its antigen is unidentified. These data belong to a study of beta chain features in type 1 diabetes. Turning to the study itself: Similarity in age, gender and cell yields was seen between patients and healthy donors. Study observations and caveats: Shorter TCRB CDR3s, moderately but significantly so, marked every one of the four CD4+ subsets in Type 1 diabetes patients.

The study reverse transcribed the entire isolated RNA, so it sequenced expressed TCRB transcripts. Measured with immunoSEQ multiplex PCR; TCRdb has only the in-frame clones, and not every one. Altogether around 600,000 clones are present, 9.5% to 15% being singletons, with the ten largest covering 0.09% to 0.15%. The length of the CDR3 is 13 residues. Germline values: CDR1 ENHRY, CDR2 SYGVKD. Trimming shortened V by 6 bases and J by 7 bases, and 10 bases separated the two germline ends. This receptor was identified in a man aged 30 to 45 with type 1 diabetes. The sequenced material came from naive CD4+ T cells from blood. This sequence joins TRBV10-3 and TRBJ1-6; D possibly corresponds to TRBD1 (6 bases). DNA of the CDR3: TGTGCCATCAGGGGACAACCCAATTCACCCCTCCACTTT. Translated, it gives CAIRGQPNSPLHF.